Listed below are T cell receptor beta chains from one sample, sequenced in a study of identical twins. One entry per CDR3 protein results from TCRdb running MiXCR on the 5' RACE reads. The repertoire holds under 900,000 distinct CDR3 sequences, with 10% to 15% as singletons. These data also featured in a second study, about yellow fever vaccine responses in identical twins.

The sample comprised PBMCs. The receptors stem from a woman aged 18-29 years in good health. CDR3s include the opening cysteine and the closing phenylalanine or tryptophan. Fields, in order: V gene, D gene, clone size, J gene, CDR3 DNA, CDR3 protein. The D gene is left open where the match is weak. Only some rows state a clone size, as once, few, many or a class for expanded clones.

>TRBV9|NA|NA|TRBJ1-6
TGTGCCAGCAGCAAATCCGGATCACCCCTCCACTTT
CASSKSGSPLHF
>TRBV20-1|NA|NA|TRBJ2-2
TGCAGTGCTAACACACAGATGAACACCGGGGAGCTGTTTTTT
CSANTQMNTGELFF
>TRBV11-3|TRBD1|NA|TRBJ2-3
TGTGCCAGCAGCGCCATTTCAGGGGGTTTCGCAGATACGCAGTATTTT
CASSAISGGFADTQYF
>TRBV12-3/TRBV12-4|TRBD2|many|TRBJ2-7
TGTGCCAGCAGTTTATCGGGGGGTGACGAGCAGTACTTC
CASSLSGGDEQYF
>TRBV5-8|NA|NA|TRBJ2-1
TGTGCCAGCAGCCCTCTCCGGGATGAGCAGTTCTTC
CASSPLRDEQFF
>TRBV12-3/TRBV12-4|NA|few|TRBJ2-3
TGTGCCAGCAGTTTCTTCACGGGCCGCACAGATACGCAGTATTTT
CASSFFTGRTDTQYF
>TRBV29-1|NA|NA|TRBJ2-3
TGCAGCGGGGGGGATACGCAGTATTTT
CSGGDTQYF
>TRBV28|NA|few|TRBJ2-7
TGTGCCAGCAGTAGCGGGACAAAAACCTACGAGCAGTACTTC
CASSSGTKTYEQYF
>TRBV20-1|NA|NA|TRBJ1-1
TGCGGTGCTAGGGGAGGGGGTACTGAAGCTTTCTTT
CGARGGGTEAFF
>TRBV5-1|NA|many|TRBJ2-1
TGCGCCAGCAGCCGGGTTGCCTCCTACAATGAGCAGTTCTTC
CASSRVASYNEQFF
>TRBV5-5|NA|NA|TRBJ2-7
TGTGCCAGCAGCTTGGGAGCCCAGGGTTTATACGAGCAGTACTTC
CASSLGAQGLYEQYF
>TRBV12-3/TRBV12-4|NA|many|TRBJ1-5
TGTGCCAGCAGTTTTCAGGGCAATCAGCCCCAGCATTTT
CASSFQGNQPQHF
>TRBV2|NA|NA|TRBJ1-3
TGTGCCAGCCTGAAGGGGGTAGCGGAGTCGGGAAACACCATATATTTT
CASLKGVAESGNTIYF
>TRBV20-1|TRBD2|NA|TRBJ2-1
TGCAGTGCCTCCGGGACTAGCGGGGAAGTACCCTACAATGAGCAGTTCTTC
CSASGTSGEVPYNEQFF
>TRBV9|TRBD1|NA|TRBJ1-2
TGTGCCAGCAGCGCACACCCAGGGGGAAACTATGGCTACACCTTC
CASSAHPGGNYGYTF
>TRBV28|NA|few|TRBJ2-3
TGTGCCAGCTCTACACCGGGACCACCAGCAGATACGCAGTATTTT
CASSTPGPPADTQYF
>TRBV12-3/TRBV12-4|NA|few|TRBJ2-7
TGTGCCAGCAGGGCGGACCTCTCCTACGAGCAGTACTTC
CASRADLSYEQYF
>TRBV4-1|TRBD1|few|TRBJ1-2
TGCGCCAGCAGCCGTCGGGACAGGGAGTTTTTTTGGCATGGCTACACCTTC
CASSRRDREFFWHGYTF
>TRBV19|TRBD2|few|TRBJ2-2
TGTGCCAGTACAACTAGCGGGAGATGGAACACCGGGGAGCTGTTTTTT
CASTTSGRWNTGELFF
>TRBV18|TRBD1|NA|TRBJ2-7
TGTGCCAGCTCACCTACCGGGACAGGGTTTTACGAGCAGTACTTC
CASSPTGTGFYEQYF
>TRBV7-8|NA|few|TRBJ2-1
TGTGCCAGCAGCTTAGGTTTACAGTCTGACCTGTCCTACAATGAGCAGTTCTTC
CASSLGLQSDLSYNEQFF
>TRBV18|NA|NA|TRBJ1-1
TGTGCCAGCTCACCACCAACCGGTATGAACACTGAAGCTTTCTTT
CASSPPTGMNTEAFF
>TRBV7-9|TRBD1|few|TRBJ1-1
TGTGCCAGCAGTTCGGACAGGCGGGGGGCTGAAGCTTTCTTT
CASSSDRRGAEAFF
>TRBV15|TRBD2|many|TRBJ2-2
TGTGCCACCAGCAGAGATCCCCCGCTAGCGGGGAGATACACCGGGGAGCTGTTTTTT
CATSRDPPLAGRYTGELFF
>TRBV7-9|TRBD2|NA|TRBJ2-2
TGTGCCAGCAGCTCCCAGCGGAGCGGGAGGACCACCGGGGAGCTGTTTTTT
CASSSQRSGRTTGELFF
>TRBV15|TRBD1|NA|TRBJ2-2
TGTGCCACCAGCAGACGGACAGGCGTGTACACCGGGGAGCTGTTTTTT
CATSRRTGVYTGELFF
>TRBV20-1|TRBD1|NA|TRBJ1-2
TGCAGTGCCGACAGGGTATACTATGGCTACACCTTC
CSADRVYYGYTF
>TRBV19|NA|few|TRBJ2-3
TGTGCCAGTAGTCCTGGTACCGGGACCAACCCCACGGATACGCAGTATTTT
CASSPGTGTNPTDTQYF
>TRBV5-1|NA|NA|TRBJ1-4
TGCGCCAGCAGCTTATCCGGCGCAGGATCTAATGAAAAACTGTTTTTT
CASSLSGAGSNEKLFF
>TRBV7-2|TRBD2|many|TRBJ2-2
TGTGCCAGCAGCCGAACTAGCGGGGGGGCGAGAACCGGGGAGCTGTTTTTT
CASSRTSGGARTGELFF
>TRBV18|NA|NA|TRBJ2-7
TGTGCCAGTGCCCCAGGGGAACGGTACGAGCAGTACTTC
CASAPGERYEQYF
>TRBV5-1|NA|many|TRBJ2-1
TGCGCCAAACCTCGGGGTAGCGACAATGAGCAGTTCTTC
CAKPRGSDNEQFF
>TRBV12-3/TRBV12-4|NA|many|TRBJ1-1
TGTGCCAGCAGTATTCCACCCGCAGGCACTGAAGCTTTCTTT
CASSIPPAGTEAFF
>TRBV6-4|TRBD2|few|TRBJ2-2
TGTGCCAGCAGTAACCAGCGGGACTCCGGGGAGCTGTTTTTT
CASSNQRDSGELFF
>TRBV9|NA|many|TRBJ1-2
TGTGCCAGCAGCGTAGAGCAGAACTATGGCTACACCTTC
CASSVEQNYGYTF
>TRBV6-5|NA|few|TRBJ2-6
TGTGCCAGCAGTTACGATGGGATCTCTGGGGCCAACGTCCTGACTTTC
CASSYDGISGANVLTF
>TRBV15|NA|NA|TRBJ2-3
TGTGCCACCAGCAGAGATATTGGAGGCACAGATACGCAGTATTTT
CATSRDIGGTDTQYF
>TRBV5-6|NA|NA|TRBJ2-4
TGTGCCAGCAGCTTTGTCGGGATTTCCAAAAACATTCAGTACTTC
CASSFVGISKNIQYF
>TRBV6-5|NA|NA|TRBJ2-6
TGTGCCAGCAGTTTACGGGTGATCTCTGGGGCCAACGTCCTGACTTTC
CASSLRVISGANVLTF
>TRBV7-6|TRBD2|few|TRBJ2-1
TGTGCCAGCAGCCAGACGGGACTAGCGGGGGGAACAAGCTCCTACAATGAGCAGTTCTTC
CASSQTGLAGGTSSYNEQFF
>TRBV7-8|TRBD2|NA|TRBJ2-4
TGTGCCAGCAGCTTAGGACTTCGGGGGGGCCCTGGGGCCAAAAACATTCAGTACTTC
CASSLGLRGGPGAKNIQYF
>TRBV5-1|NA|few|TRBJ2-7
TGCGCCAGCACCCGGGACTCAACCTACGAGCAGTACTTC
CASTRDSTYEQYF
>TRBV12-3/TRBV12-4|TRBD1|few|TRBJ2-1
TGTGCCAGCAGGGCCCAGGGGGCTTTCAATGAGCAGTTCTTC
CASRAQGAFNEQFF
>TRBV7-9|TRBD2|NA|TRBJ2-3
TGTGCCAGCAGCAGCCGGCGGGGGGCACGGGGAGATACGCAGTATTTT
CASSSRRGARGDTQYF
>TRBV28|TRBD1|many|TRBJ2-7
TGTGCCAGCAGTTCGACAGGGATCTACGAGCAGTACTTC
CASSSTGIYEQYF
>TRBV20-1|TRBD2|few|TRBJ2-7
TGCAGTGCTAGTGCTAGCGGGGTCGTCTCCTACGAGCAGTACTTC
CSASASGVVSYEQYF
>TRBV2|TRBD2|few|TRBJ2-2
TGTGCCAGCATCGGTAGCGGGGGGGCCCTGAACACCGGGGAGCTGTTTTTT
CASIGSGGALNTGELFF
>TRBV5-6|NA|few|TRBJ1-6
TGTGCCAGCAGCTTGGAGCGGGGGGATTCACCCCTCCACTTT
CASSLERGDSPLHF
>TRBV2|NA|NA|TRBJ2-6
TGTGCCAGCAGTGACGCAGTAAGAGCTAGCTCTGGGGCCAACGTCCTGACTTTC
CASSDAVRASSGANVLTF
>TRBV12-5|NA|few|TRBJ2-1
TGTGCTAGTGGACCCACAGGGAAGACCTACAATGAGCAGTTCTTC
CASGPTGKTYNEQFF
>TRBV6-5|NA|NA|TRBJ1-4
TGTGCCAGCAGTTACTCGTTTGGTGAAAAACTGTTTTTT
CASSYSFGEKLFF
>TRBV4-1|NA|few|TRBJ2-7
TGCGCCAGCAGCCAACTCGACACCTCCTACGAGCAGTACTTC
CASSQLDTSYEQYF
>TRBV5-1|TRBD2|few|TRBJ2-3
TGCGCCAGCATAGGCCCCGGTAGCGGGAGCACAGATACGCAGTATTTT
CASIGPGSGSTDTQYF
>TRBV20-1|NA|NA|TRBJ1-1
TGCAGTGCTAGGGGGGGACACGGAGCTTTCTTT
CSARGGHGAFF
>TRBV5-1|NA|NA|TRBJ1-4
TGCGCCAGCAGCTTGCGGGACGGGGCAACTAATGAAAAACTGTTTTTT
CASSLRDGATNEKLFF
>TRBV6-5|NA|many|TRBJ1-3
TGTGCCAGCAGTCGATCGACTGCCAACTCTGGAAACACCATATATTTT
CASSRSTANSGNTIYF
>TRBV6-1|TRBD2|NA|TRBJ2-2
TGTGCCACTATGAAGCGGGCTAGCGGGAGGGTCGGGGAGCTGTTTTTT
CATMKRASGRVGELFF
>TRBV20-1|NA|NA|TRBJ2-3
TGCAGTGCTAGAGTCCCAGATACGCAGTATTTT
CSARVPDTQYF
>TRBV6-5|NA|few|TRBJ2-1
TGTGCCAGCAGTTACTCAGTGGCTAGCTCCAATGAGCAGTTCTTC
CASSYSVASSNEQFF